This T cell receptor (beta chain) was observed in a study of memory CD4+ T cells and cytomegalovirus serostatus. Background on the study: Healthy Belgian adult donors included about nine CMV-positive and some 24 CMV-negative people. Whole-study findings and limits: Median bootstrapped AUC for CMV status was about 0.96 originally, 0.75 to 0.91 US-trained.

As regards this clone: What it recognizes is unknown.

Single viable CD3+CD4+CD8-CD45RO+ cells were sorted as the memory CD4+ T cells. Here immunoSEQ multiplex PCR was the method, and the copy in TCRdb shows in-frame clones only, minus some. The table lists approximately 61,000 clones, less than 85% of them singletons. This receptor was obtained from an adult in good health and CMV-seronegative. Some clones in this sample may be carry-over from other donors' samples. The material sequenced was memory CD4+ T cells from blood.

The CDR3: CASFDRWGGYTF. CDR3 nucleotides: TGCGCCAGCTTTGACAGGTGGGGAGGCTACACCTTC. V gene TRBV5-1 combines with J gene TRBJ1-2; weak D call: TRBD1 (6 bases). The length of the CDR3 is 12 residues. CDR1 is SGHRS, CDR2 YFSETQ, per germline. Trimming left V 7 bases short and J 8 bases short, with 15 bases between.